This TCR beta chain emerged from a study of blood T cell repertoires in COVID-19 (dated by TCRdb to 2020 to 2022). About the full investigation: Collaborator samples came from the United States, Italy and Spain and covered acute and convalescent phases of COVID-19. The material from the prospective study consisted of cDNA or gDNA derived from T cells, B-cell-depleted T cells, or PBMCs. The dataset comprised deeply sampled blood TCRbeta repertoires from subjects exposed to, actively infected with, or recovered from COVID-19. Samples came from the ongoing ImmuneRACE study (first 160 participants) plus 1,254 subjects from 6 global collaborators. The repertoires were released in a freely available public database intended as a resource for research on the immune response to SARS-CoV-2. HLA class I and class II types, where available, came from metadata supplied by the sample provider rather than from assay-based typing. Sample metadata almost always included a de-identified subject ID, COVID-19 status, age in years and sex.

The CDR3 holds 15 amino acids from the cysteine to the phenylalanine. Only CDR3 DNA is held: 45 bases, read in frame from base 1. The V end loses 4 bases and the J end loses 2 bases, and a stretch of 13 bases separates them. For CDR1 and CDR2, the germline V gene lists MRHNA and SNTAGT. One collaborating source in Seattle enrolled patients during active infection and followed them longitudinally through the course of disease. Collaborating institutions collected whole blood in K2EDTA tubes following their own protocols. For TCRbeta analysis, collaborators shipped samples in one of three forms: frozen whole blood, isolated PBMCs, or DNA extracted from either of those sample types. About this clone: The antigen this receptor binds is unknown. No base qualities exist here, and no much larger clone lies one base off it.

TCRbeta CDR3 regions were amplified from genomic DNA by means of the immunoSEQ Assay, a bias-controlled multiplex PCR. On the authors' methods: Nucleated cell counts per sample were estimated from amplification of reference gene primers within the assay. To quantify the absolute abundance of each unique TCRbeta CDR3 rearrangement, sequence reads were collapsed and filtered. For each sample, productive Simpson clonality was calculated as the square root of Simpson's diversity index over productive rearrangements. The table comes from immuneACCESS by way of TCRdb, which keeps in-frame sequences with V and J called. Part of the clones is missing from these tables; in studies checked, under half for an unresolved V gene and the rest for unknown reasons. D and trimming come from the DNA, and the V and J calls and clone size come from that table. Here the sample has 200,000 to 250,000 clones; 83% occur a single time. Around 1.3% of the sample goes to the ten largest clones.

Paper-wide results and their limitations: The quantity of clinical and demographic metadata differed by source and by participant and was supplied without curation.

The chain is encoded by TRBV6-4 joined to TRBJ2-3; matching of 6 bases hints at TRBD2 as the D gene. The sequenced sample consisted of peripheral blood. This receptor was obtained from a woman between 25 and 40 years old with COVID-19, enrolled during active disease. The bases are TGTGCCAGCAGTGTAGCACTAGCCCCCACAGATACGCAGTATTTT. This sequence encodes CASSVALAPTDTQYF.